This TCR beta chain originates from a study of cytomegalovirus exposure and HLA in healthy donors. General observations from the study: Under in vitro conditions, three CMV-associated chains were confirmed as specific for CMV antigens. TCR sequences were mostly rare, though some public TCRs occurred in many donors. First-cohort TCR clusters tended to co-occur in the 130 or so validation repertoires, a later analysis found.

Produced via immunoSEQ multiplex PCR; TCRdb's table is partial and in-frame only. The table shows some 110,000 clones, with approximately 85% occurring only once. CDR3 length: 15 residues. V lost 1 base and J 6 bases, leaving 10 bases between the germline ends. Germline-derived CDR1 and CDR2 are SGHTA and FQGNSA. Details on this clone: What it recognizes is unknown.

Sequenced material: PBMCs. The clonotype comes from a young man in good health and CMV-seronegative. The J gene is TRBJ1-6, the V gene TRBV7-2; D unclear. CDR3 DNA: TGTGCCAGCAGCTTAGTCCCGGGTGGTAATTCACCCCTCCACTTT. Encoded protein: CASSLVPGGNSPLHF.